This passage covers 4 T cell receptor beta chains from one sample sequenced in a study of T-cell memory formation after mild COVID-19. TCRdb reprocessed the 5' RACE reads with MiXCR, giving one entry per CDR3 protein. The table records 390,000 or so distinct CDR3 sequences, about 16% of them present only once. Source material: PBMCs or a T cell subset sorted from them (not recorded which). The receptors originated from a man between 18 and 29 years old who had mild COVID-19 (a few samples of this study predate the infection). Cell type and time point are not known.

In its sample, this clonotype was seen many times. The chain is built from TRBV5-1 and TRBJ2-3; D gene ambiguous. The V gene's germline CDR1 is SGHRS and CDR2 YFSETQ. Trimming took off 0 bases at V and 2 bases at J, with 7 bases between the two ends. The CDR3 contains 14 residues. As DNA, the CDR3 is TGCGCCAGCAGCTTGGTGGGAATCACAGATACGCAGTATTTT. This codes for CASSLVGITDTQYF. Full variable domain (rest looked up from reference TRBV5-1 and TRBJ2-3): KAGVTQTPRYLIKTRGQQVTLSCSPISGHRSVSWYQQTPGQGLQFLFEYFSETQRNKGNFPGRFSGRQFSNSRSEMNVSTLELGDSALYLCASSLVGITDTQYFGPGTRLTVL.

This clonotype was counted only a few times. This sequence joins TRBV9 and TRBJ1-1; D is perhaps TRBD1 (5 bases). Germline V gene lookup returns CDR1 SGDLS and CDR2 YYNGEE. Trimming shortened V by 2 bases and J by 4 bases, and 12 bases separated the two germline ends. The CDR3 sequence is 14 residues long. CDR3 loop: CASSVGGAVTEAFF. The CDR3 region has the DNA TGTGCCAGCAGCGTTGGAGGGGCGGTCACTGAAGCTTTCTTT.

This clonotype was observed many times. The V call is TRBV29-1, the J call TRBJ1-5; D is unresolved. Germline V gives CDR1 SQVTM, CDR2 ANQGSEA. CDR3 length equals 15 residues. Between the trimmed V and J ends, which lost 7 bases and 2 bases, there was a span of 18 bases. The CDR3 region has the DNA TGCAGCGCCTCGGACGGGATCTTGGGCAATCAGCCCCAGCATTTT. As protein: CSASDGILGNQPQHF.

Ten or more counts support this clonotype. The chain links TRBV3-1 to TRBJ2-3; TRBD1 might be the D (5 bases). CDR3 size: 18 residues. The ends were cut back, 10 bases at V and 3 bases at J, with 29 bases in the middle. Germline V gives CDR1 LGHDT, CDR2 YNNKEL (reference sequence). CDR3 nucleotides: TGTGCCACCTCCGGGCCGATCCGCAGGGATATAGGAACAGATACGCAGTATTTT. Its protein product is CATSGPIRRDIGTDTQYF.